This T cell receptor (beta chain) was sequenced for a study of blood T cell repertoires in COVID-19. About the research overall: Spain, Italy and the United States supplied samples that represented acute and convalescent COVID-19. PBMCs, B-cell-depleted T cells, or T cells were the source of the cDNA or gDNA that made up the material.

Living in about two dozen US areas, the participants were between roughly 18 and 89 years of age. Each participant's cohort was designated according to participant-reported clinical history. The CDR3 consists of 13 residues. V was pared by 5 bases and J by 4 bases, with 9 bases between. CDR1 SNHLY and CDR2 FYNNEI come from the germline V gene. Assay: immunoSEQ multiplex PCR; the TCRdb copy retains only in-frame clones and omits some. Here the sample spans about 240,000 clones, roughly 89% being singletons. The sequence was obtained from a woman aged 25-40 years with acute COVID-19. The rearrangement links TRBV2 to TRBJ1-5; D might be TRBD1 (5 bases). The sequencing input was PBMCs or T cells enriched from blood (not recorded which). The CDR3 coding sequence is TGTGCCAGCAGTACCCAGGGTAATCAGCCCCAGCATTTT. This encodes CASSTQGNQPQHF. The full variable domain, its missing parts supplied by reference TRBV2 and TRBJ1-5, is EPEVTQTPSHQVTQMGQEVILRCVPISNHLYFYWYRQILGQKVEFLVSFYNNEISEKSEIFDDQFSVERPDGSNFTLKIRSTKLEDSAMYFCASSTQGNQPQHFGDGTRLSIL.